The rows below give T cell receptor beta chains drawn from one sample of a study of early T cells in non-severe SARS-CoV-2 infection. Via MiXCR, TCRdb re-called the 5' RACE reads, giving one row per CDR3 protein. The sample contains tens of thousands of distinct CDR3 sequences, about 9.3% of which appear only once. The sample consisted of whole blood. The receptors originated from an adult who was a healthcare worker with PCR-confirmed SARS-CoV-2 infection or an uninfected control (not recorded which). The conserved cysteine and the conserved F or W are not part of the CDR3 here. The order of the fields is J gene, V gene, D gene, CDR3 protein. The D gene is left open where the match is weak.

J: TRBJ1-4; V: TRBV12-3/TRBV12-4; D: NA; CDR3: ASGFFGGEKLF
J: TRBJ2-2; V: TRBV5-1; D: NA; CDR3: ASSLGGSNTGELF
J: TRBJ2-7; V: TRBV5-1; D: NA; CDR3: ASSSDGPSYEQY
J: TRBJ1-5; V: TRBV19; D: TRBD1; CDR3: ASRDREHQPQH
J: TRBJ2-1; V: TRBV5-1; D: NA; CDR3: ASSSQGGAGNNEQF
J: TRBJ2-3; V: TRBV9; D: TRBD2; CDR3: ASSVVSGSTDTQY
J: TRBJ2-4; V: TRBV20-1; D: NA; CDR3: SAVPDTSNIQY
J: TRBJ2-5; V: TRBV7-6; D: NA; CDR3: ASSLAGTREETQY
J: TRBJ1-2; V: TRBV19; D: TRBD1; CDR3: ASSVTGGYGYT
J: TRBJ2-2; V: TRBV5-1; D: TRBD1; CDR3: ASSLTGGRDTGELF
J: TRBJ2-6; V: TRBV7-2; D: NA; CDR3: ASSYRAAGANVLT
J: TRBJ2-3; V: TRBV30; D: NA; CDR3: ACAITDTQY
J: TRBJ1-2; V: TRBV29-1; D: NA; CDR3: SVDAGYYGYT
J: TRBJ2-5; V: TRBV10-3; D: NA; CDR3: AIRDSWEETQY
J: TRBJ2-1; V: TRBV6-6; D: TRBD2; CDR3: ASRRGLAGLNEQF
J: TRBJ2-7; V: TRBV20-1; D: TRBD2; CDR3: SALLAGAYEQY
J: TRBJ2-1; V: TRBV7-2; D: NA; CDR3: ASSLAGSIYNEQF
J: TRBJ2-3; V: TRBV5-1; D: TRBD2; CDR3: ASSREGRASTDTQY
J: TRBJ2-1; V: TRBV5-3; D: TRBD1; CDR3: ARSPRTGKMPYNEQF
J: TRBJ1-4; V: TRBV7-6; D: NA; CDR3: ASSPGLTGPNEKLF
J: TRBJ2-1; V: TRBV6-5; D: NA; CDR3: ASRRQAPGDEQF
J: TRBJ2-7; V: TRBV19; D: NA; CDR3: ASSIGTASSYEQY
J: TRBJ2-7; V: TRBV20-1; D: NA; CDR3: SASRVFAGHEQY
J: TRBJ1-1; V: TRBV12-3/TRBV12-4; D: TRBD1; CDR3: ASSRSQGTEAF
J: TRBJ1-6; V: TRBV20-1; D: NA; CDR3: SASAGHPNSPLH
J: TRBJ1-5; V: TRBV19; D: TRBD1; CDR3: ASSSTGGINQPQH
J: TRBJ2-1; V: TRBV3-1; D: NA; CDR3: ASSQDFRDPLIEQF
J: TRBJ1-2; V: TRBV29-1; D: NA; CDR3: SVEDDSRGYT
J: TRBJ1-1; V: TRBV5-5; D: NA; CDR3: ASSLFDTEAF
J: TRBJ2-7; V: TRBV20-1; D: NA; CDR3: SGRGRRIYEQY
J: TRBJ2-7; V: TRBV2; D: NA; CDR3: ASSEGRSHVAEQY
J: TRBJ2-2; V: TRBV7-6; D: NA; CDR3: ASSLYRAGTSNTGELF
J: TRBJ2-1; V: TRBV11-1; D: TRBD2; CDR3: ASSFVRGGYSEQF
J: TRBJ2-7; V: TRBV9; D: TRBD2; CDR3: ASSVAAGDYEQY
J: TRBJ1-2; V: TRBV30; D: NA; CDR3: AWTWGDGYT
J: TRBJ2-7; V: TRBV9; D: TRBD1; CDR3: ASSVGDSTYEQY
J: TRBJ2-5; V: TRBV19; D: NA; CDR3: ASSIRQETQY
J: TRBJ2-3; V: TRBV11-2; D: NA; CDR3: ASSSGEGWGTDTQY
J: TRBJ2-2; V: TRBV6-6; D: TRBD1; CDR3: ASRTGGANTGELF
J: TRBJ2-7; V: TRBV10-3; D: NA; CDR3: AISESIVVGEQY
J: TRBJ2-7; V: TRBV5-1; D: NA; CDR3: ASSLVGPTYEQY
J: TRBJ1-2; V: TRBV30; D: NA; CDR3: AWSLQGARLLRYT
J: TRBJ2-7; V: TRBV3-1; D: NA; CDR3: ASSQGAYEQY
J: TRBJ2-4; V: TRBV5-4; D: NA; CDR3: ASSLAASRVFGAKNIQY
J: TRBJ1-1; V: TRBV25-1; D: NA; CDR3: ASSDSGRATLAF
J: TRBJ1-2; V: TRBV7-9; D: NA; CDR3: ASSLAVGAEGYT
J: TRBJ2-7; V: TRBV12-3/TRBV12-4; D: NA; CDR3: ASSYAGGSYEQY
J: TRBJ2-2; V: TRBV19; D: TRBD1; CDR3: ASSPRQGWVGELF
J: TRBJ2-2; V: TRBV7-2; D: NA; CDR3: ASSPADPNTGELF
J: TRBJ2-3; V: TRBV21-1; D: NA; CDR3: ASVGDWMDTQY
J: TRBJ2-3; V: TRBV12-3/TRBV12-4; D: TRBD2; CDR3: ASSRGLAGSYTQY
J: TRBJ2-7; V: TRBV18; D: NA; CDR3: ASRGDEQY
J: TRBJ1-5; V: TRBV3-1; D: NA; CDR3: ASSPDSASNQPQH
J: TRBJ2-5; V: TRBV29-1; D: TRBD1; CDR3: SFPLQGARETQY
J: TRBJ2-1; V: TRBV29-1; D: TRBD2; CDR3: SARTSGRASEQF
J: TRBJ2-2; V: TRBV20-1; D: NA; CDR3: SASLRGAKDTGELL
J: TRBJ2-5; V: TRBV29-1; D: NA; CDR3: SVQWGGGNQETQY